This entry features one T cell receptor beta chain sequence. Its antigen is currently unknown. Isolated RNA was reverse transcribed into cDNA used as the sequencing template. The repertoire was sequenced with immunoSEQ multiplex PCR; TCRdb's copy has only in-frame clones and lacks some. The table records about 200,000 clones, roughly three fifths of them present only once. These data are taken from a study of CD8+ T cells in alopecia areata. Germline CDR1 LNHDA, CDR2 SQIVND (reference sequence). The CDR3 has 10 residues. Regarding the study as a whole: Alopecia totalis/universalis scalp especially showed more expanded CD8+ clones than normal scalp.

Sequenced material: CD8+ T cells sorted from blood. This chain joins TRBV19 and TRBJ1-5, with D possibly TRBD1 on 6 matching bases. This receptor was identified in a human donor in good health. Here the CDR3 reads CGTDISPQHF. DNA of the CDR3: TGTGGGACAGATATCAGCCCCCAGCATTTT.